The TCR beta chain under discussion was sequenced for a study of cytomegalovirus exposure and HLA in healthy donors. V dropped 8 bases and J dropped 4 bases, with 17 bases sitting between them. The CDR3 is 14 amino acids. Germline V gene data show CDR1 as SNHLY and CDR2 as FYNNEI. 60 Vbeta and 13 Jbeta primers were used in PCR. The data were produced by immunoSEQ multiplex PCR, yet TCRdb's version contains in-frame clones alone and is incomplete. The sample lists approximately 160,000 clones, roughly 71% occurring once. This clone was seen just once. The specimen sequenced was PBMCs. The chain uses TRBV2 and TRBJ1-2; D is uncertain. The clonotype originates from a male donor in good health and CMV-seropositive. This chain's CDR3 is CASQETAPGYGYTF. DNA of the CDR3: TGTGCCAGCCAAGAGACCGCCCCGGGCTATGGCTACACCTTC.